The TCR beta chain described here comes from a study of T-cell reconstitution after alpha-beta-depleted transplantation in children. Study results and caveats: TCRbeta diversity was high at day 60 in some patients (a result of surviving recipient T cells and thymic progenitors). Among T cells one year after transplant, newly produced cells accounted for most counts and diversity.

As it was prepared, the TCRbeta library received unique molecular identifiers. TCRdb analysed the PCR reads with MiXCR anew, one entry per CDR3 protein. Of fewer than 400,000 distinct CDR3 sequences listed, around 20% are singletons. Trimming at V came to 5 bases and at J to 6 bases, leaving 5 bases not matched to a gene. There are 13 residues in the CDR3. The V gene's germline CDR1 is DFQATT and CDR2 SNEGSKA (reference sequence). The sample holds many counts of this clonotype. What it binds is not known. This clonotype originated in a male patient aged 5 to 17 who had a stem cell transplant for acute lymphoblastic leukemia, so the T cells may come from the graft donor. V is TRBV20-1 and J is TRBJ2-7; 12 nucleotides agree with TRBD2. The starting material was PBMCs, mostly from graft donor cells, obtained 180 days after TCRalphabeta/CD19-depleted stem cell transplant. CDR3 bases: TGCAGTGCTTCCCGGACTAGCGGGACCGAGCAGTACTTC. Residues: CSASRTSGTEQYF.